One and the same sample provided the 18 T cell receptor beta chains below, sequenced in a study of T cells in Graves' hyperthyroidism and ophthalmopathy. Amplification of TCR beta CDR3 regions used RNA as the template. An initial round of RT-PCR targeting the TCR CDR3 relied on the HTBI primer set. A single record per CDR3 protein comes from TCRdb applying MiXCR to the multiplex PCR reads. This table holds roughly 500,000 distinct CDR3 sequences, about 22% found once. Sequenced input: blood. The receptors were gathered from a woman in her seventies with Graves' ophthalmopathy.

This clonotype was observed at least ten times. The chain carries TRBV7-2 and TRBJ2-1; 8 nucleotides align to TRBD2. CDR1 is SGHTA, CDR2 FQGNSA, per germline. Trimming removed 1 base from V and 5 bases from J; junction bases left unmatched: 4. The CDR3 sequence is 15 residues long. CDR3 nucleotide sequence: TGTGCCAGCAGCTTAGGGACTAGCCGGGACAATGAGCAGTTCTTC. Its protein product is CASSLGTSRDNEQFF.

This clonotype was found a few times. The chain carries TRBV6-2 or TRBV6-3 and TRBJ2-5; a possible D gene is TRBD2 (7 bases). This CDR3 region has 14 residues. Germline V gene data show CDR1 as MNHEY and CDR2 as SVGEGT. V lost 4 bases to trimming and J lost 9 bases, with 18 bases between them. CDR3 loop: CASSFRGRASAQYF. The CDR3 coding sequence is TGTGCCAGCAGTTTTAGGGGGAGGGCCTCGGCCCAGTACTTC.

V is TRBV15 and J is TRBJ2-7; no definite D call. The germline V gene encodes CDR1 LNHNV and CDR2 YYDKDF (reference sequence). This CDR3 spans 12 amino acids. The germline V and J ends were trimmed by 1 base and 3 bases, with 4 bases remaining between them. DNA for the CDR3: TGTGCCACCAGCAGAGCCGGCTACGAGCAGTACTTC. Translated, it gives CATSRAGYEQYF.

This clonotype occurred a few times. The chain couples TRBV4-1 to TRBJ2-5; 11 bases match TRBD2. Trimming cost V 4 bases and J 1 base; bases outside gene matches: 2. This CDR3 spans 15 amino acids. CDR1 and CDR2 from the germline V gene are MGHRA and YSYEKL. The CDR3 DNA sequence: TGCGCCAGCAGCCCGGGACTAGCGGCCCAAGAGACCCAGTACTTC. Its protein product is CASSPGLAAQETQYF.

The chain recombines TRBV6-4 with TRBJ1-5; D is uncertain. The CDR3 totals 16 residues. The V and J ends lost 4 bases and 2 bases respectively, with 15 bases between them. From germline, CDR1 is MRHNA and CDR2 SNTAGT. The CDR3 loop is CASSGPILGGNQPQHF. For the CDR3, the DNA is TGTGCCAGCAGTGGCCCGATTCTCGGCGGCAATCAGCCCCAGCATTTT.

This clonotype was seen many times. This chain joins TRBV12-3 or TRBV12-4 and TRBJ2-1; 9 bases match TRBD2. The CDR3 consists of 15 residues. The V gene end was trimmed by 6 bases and the J gene end by 3 bases; junction bases not matched to a gene: 6. For the CDR3, the DNA is TGTGCCAGCAGGGTAGCGGGGGCGGACTACAATGAGCAGTTCTTC. Its protein is CASRVAGADYNEQFF.

In its sample, this clonotype was seen a few times. V gene TRBV4-3 combines with J gene TRBJ2-5; 8 positions match TRBD1. The V gene end was trimmed by 1 base and the J gene end by 2 bases; junction bases not matched to a gene: 9. The germline V gene encodes CDR1 LGHNA and CDR2 YSLEER. The CDR3 length is 17 residues. The CDR3, as DNA: TGCGCCAGCAGCCAAGGTCCGGACGGGACAGGACAAGAGACCCAGTACTTC. This codes for CASSQGPDGTGQETQYF.

This clonotype was seen more than once but under ten times. CDR3: CASSVSGTGNEKLFF. The CDR3 bases are TGCGCCAGCAGCGTCTCCGGGACAGGCAATGAAAAACTGTTTTTT. The J gene is TRBJ1-4, the V gene TRBV5-1, with 8 bases aligning to TRBD1. This CDR3 region has 15 residues. Germline CDR1 is SGHRS and CDR2 is YFSETQ. The junction had 7 bases not matched to a gene; V was cut back by 4 bases and J by 5 bases.

This clonotype showed up just a few times. The rearrangement uses TRBV30 and TRBJ1-5; no definite D call. Per germline, CDR1 GTSNPN and CDR2 SVGIG (reference sequence). The CDR3 has 15 residues. V gave up 2 bases and J gave up 1 base, with 12 bases separating them. CDR3 protein: CAWSMPGPSNQPQHF. The CDR3 DNA follows: TGTGCCTGGAGTATGCCCGGGCCGAGCAATCAGCCCCAGCATTTT.

V usage is TRBV29-1 and J usage is TRBJ2-1; 7 bases line up with TRBD1. The CDR3 sequence is 12 residues long. The junction had 6 bases not matched to a gene; V was cut back by 5 bases and J by 8 bases. Germline V gives CDR1 SQVTM, CDR2 ANQGSEA. The CDR3 nucleotides are TGCAGCGTTCGACAGGGTATTGATGAGCAGTTCTTC. This encodes CSVRQGIDEQFF.

This clonotype was observed many times. The V call is TRBV13, the J call TRBJ2-1; D ambiguous. The CDR3 contains 16 residues. CDR1 is PRHDT, CDR2 FYEKMQ, per germline (reference sequence). The V end was cut by 1 base, the J end by 0 bases, with 10 bases between. The CDR3 loop reads CASSLALGSSYNEQFF. CDR3 bases: TGTGCCAGCAGCTTAGCGCTAGGAAGCTCCTACAATGAGCAGTTCTTC.

The CDR3 reads CASSFGNLGGTDTQYF. In DNA, the CDR3 is TGTGCCAGCAGCTTCGGGAATCTCGGGGGCACAGATACGCAGTATTTT. The chain joins TRBV7-2 to TRBJ2-3; the D gene is possibly TRBD2 (5 bases). V was shortened by 3 bases and J by 1 base, with 14 bases between the two germline ends. CDR1 and CDR2 (germline): SGHTA, FQGNSA. CDR3 length: 16 amino acids.

This clonotype was found a few times. The J gene is TRBJ2-7, the V gene TRBV12-3 or TRBV12-4, with D unresolved. V was trimmed by 3 bases and J by 3 bases, leaving 9 bases between them. CDR3 size: 13 residues. The CDR3, as DNA: TGTGCCAGCAGTTTTGGTTTTTTCTACGAGCAGTACTTC. Its protein is CASSFGFFYEQYF.

This clonotype was counted many times. The genes are TRBV3-1 and TRBJ2-7; D ambiguous. Per germline, CDR1 LGHDT and CDR2 YNNKEL (reference sequence). This CDR3 region has 12 residues. Between the trimmed V and J ends, which lost 3 bases and 3 bases, there was a span of 6 bases. In nucleotides, the CDR3 is TGTGCCAGCAGCCATGCAGACTACGAGCAGTACTTC. Translated, it gives CASSHADYEQYF.

This chain links TRBV6-2 or TRBV6-3 with TRBJ1-1; the D is unclear. Germline CDR1 MNHEY, CDR2 SVGEGT. V gave up 0 bases and J gave up 1 base, with 9 bases separating them. This CDR3 comprises 15 residues. The CDR3 nucleotides are TGTGCCAGCAGTTACTCAAGCTTCGGGAACACTGAAGCTTTCTTT. It yields the protein CASSYSSFGNTEAFF.

This chain links TRBV19 with TRBJ2-1; maybe TRBD2 (6 bases). V lost 7 bases and J 5 bases, leaving 15 bases between the germline ends. Germline loops: CDR1 LNHDA, CDR2 SQIVND (reference sequence). The CDR3 has 14 amino acids. The CDR3, as DNA: TGTGCCAGTAATCCAACAGCGGGCAACAATGAGCAGTTCTTC. This encodes CASNPTAGNNEQFF.

J is TRBJ1-6 and V is TRBV11-2, with 7 bases fitting TRBD1. The germline gives CDR1 SGHAT, CDR2 FQNNGV. The ends lost 2 bases at V and 10 bases at J; junction bases unmatched: 8. This CDR3 has 15 residues. CDR3 bases: TGTGCCAGCAGCTTACCCATGACAGGGCCATCACCCCTCCACTTT. The encoded protein is CASSLPMTGPSPLHF.

CDR3 sequence (DNA): TGTGCCAGTATCGGTCTAGCCACCGGGGAGCTGTTTTTT. Its translation: CASIGLATGELFF. The rearrangement joins TRBV19 to TRBJ2-2; possible D gene TRBD2, 5 bases. Germline values: CDR1 LNHDA, CDR2 SQIVND (reference sequence). Trimming took 7 bases from V and 4 from J, leaving 10 bases between them. This CDR3 comprises 13 residues.